These 14 T cell receptor beta chains share one sample of origin, sequenced in a study of cytomegalovirus exposure and HLA in healthy donors. Vbeta (60) and Jbeta (13) primers were used in the PCR. The method was immunoSEQ multiplex PCR; TCRdb's version includes in-frame clones alone and lacks a portion of them. The sample holds around 170,000 clones; 81% are singletons and the top ten take 1% to 1.5%. Material: PBMCs. The source is a man in his fifties in good health and CMV-seropositive.

The gene calls are TRBV4-1 and TRBJ1-1; D is unresolved. Per germline, CDR1 MGHRA and CDR2 YSYEKL. V was pared by 0 bases and J by 4 bases, with 6 bases between. There are 13 residues in the CDR3. CDR3 sequence reads: CASSQERGTEAFF. The DNA of the CDR3 is TGCGCCAGCAGCCAAGAGCGCGGCACTGAAGCTTTCTTT.

The V and J genes are TRBV7-9 and TRBJ1-1; a weak D match, TRBD1 (5 bases). The CDR3 covers 13 residues. Germline V gene sequence: CDR1 SEHNR, CDR2 FQNEAQ (reference sequence). Trimming removed 1 base from V and 8 bases from J, with 11 bases in between. This CDR3 is CASSLDGGSEAFF. CDR3 sequence (DNA): TGTGCCAGCAGCTTAGACGGGGGTTCCGAAGCTTTCTTT.

This chain links TRBV7-8 with TRBJ2-7; weak D call: TRBD1 (6 bases). Germline CDR1 SGHVS, CDR2 FQNEAQ. The CDR3 has 13 residues. Trimming shortened V by 3 bases and J by 4 bases, and 10 bases separated the two germline ends. The CDR3 protein is CASSFDRFYEQYF. DNA of the CDR3: TGTGCCAGCAGCTTTGACAGGTTTTACGAGCAGTACTTC.

This chain joins TRBV6-1 and TRBJ2-7, with 10 positions matching TRBD2. Germline lookup yields CDR1 MNHNS and CDR2 SASEGT. This CDR3 comprises 15 residues. Losses at the gene ends were 7 bases for V and 4 bases for J; bases not matched to a gene: 10. CDR3 protein: CASIRALAGDYEQYF. CDR3 DNA sequence: TGTGCCAGCATCCGAGCTCTAGCGGGGGATTACGAGCAGTACTTC.

V gene TRBV2 combines with J gene TRBJ2-7; no firm D call. The germline V and J ends were trimmed by 5 bases and 3 bases, with 8 bases remaining between them. Germline values: CDR1 SNHLY, CDR2 FYNNEI. The CDR3 is made up of 12 amino acids. The CDR3 nucleotides read TGTGCCAGCAGTTACACCAGCTACGAGCAGTACTTC. Protein: CASSYTSYEQYF.

The chain has TRBV7-9 and TRBJ2-2; D gene ambiguous. Trimming left V 2 bases short and J 8 bases short, with 9 bases between. The germline V gene encodes CDR1 SEHNR and CDR2 FQNEAQ (reference sequence). The CDR3 runs 13 residues. The CDR3 DNA follows: TGTGCCAGCAGCTTAACTTCTACTGGGGAGCTGTTTTTT. This sequence encodes CASSLTSTGELFF.

The chain employs TRBV2 and TRBJ2-1, with 9 bases identical to TRBD1. This CDR3 spans 17 amino acids. Germline values: CDR1 SNHLY, CDR2 FYNNEI. V lost 6 bases and J lost 6; bases outside the gene matches: 15. CDR3 DNA sequence: TGTGCCAGCAGGAGTCCCGGGACAGGGTCCCAGGGCAATGAGCAGTTCTTC. Encoded protein: CASRSPGTGSQGNEQFF.

The chain recombines TRBV28 with TRBJ2-7, with D possibly TRBD1 on 6 matching bases. Germline CDR1 reads MDHEN; CDR2 reads SYDVKM. The CDR3 has 14 residues. V gave up 2 bases and J gave up 4 bases, with 12 bases separating them. CDR3 sequence (DNA): TGTGCCAGCAGTTTAGTACAGGGTGTGTACGAGCAGTACTTC. Amino acid sequence: CASSLVQGVYEQYF.

This clone has only a few counts. This sequence joins TRBV5-1 and TRBJ2-7, with 13 bases identical to TRBD2. The germline gives CDR1 SGHRS, CDR2 YFSETQ. This CDR3 has 15 residues. V lost 4 bases and J lost 2; bases outside the gene matches: 3. The CDR3 sequence: CASSLGLAGTYEQYF. The DNA of the CDR3 is TGCGCCAGCAGCCTGGGACTAGCGGGAACCTACGAGCAGTACTTC.

This clone turned up a few times. V and J are TRBV4-1 and TRBJ1-5; 9 positions agree with TRBD1. The V segment lost 1 base and the J segment 4 bases; nucleotides outside the gene matches: 2. This CDR3 spans 15 amino acids. Germline V gene lookup returns CDR1 MGHRA and CDR2 YSYEKL. The CDR3 coding sequence is TGCGCCAGCAGCCAAGGGGACAGGGATAATCAGCCCCAGCATTTT. This gives the protein CASSQGDRDNQPQHF.

The V gene is TRBV5-6, the J gene TRBJ2-5, with TRBD2 matching over 11 bases. The J segment lost 7 bases and the V segment lost 3 bases, leaving 2 bases of the junction unmatched. The CDR3 runs to 13 residues. Germline lookup yields CDR1 SGHDT and CDR2 YYEEEE. CDR3 sequence: CASSSLAGGTQYF. In DNA, the CDR3 is TGTGCCAGCAGCTCCCTAGCGGGAGGGACCCAGTACTTC.

Remarks on this clone: The same CDR3 can be traced to other DNA sequences in this sample. The rearrangement joins TRBV5-1 to TRBJ2-7; 8 nucleotides agree with TRBD1. The J segment lost 6 bases and the V segment lost 2 bases, leaving 4 bases of the junction unmatched. The CDR3 runs to 13 residues. CDR1 and CDR2 (germline): SGHRS, YFSETQ. The CDR3 region is CASSLQGVGEQYF. CDR3 coding DNA: TGCGCCAGCAGCTTACAGGGGGTTGGCGAGCAGTACTTC.

V usage is TRBV30 and J usage is TRBJ1-5; the D gene is possibly TRBD1 (6 bases). V lost 5 bases and J 4 bases, leaving 12 bases between the germline ends. The CDR3 length is 13 residues. In germline, CDR1 is GTSNPN, CDR2 SVGIG (reference sequence). CDR3 loop: CAWGNRENQPQHF. The DNA of the CDR3 is TGTGCCTGGGGTAACAGGGAAAATCAGCCCCAGCATTTT.

The V gene is TRBV7-9, the J gene TRBJ2-2; 9 nucleotides line up with TRBD2. Trimming took 5 bases from V and 3 from J; bases not matched to a gene: 4. Germline CDR1 is SEHNR and CDR2 is FQNEAQ (reference sequence). The CDR3 contains 15 residues. The CDR3 nucleotides read TGTGCCAGCAGCCCCCGACTAGCGGACACCGGGGAGCTGTTTTTT. Amino acids: CASSPRLADTGELFF.